The clone carrying this T cell receptor (beta chain) turned up a few times. Its target is unknown. Within the sample, other DNA sequences also encode this same CDR3. The CDR3 is 11 amino acids. V was cut by 1 base and J by 7 bases, with 4 bases left in between. CDR1 is SGHAT and CDR2 is FQNNGV in the germline V gene. The data were taken from a study of cytomegalovirus exposure and HLA in healthy donors. Overall study findings and caveats: A link between a missense DCLRE1C variant and TCR beta V- and J-gene trimming emerged from a later analysis. Later analysis suggested most CMV-associated TCR beta chains were HLA-restricted.

Use of 60 Vbeta and 13 Jbeta primers characterized the PCR. Sequenced by immunoSEQ multiplex PCR; TCRdb stores in-frame clones only, minus some. The sample consists of fewer than 150,000 clones, around four fifths of them appearing once. The TCR comes from a man aged 25-40 years in good health. Source material: PBMCs. The chain links TRBV11-2 to TRBJ2-5; D unresolved. The DNA for the CDR3 is TGTGCCAGCAGCTTAGGCGGGACCCAGTACTTC. Translating it yields CASSLGGTQYF.